The next 24 T cell receptor beta chains were all read from a single sample in a study of long-term antiretroviral therapy in people with HIV (dated by TCRdb to between 2021 and 2024). Sequencing of the TRB variable region was done with the immunoSEQ hsTCRB v3.0 assay at survey level resolution. Here the immuneACCESS table is served through TCRdb, limited to in-frame sequences with V and J called. Missing clones are a known gap in these copies; in checked studies unresolved V genes cover under half, and the rest lacks a known reason. The sample table records about 22,000 clones; about 86% of these occur just once. The top ten hold 3.5% to 5.5% of the sample. The sequencing here drew on unsorted PBMCs, taken 1.3 years after starting antiretroviral therapy. These receptors were obtained from a man in his fifties or sixties with HIV.

The chain carries TRBV5-5 and TRBJ2-1; no definite D call. The CDR3 covers 15 residues. Trimming took off 1 base at V and 4 bases at J, with 12 bases between the two ends. Germline CDR1 and CDR2: SGHKS and YYEKEE (reference sequence). The CDR3: CASSLRIPEYNEQFF. The CDR3 nucleotides are TGTGCCAGCAGCTTGAGGATTCCAGAATACAATGAGCAGTTCTTC.

The chain combines TRBV5-5 with TRBJ1-4; D uncertain. Looked up from germline, CDR1 is SGHKS and CDR2 is YYEKEE (reference sequence). The V and J ends lost 4 bases and 5 bases respectively, with 12 bases between them. The CDR3 has 14 amino acids. The CDR3 region has the DNA TGTGCCAGCAGCATCGGGAGATCCAATGAAAAACTGTTTTTT. Translating gives CASSIGRSNEKLFF.

V gene TRBV5-5 combines with J gene TRBJ2-7, with D possibly being TRBD1 (6 bases). This CDR3 comprises 11 residues. In germline, CDR1 is SGHKS, CDR2 YYEKEE (reference sequence). The V gene lost 7 bases and the J gene lost 4 bases, with 9 bases spanning the gap. The CDR3 DNA sequence: TGTGCCAGCTCTACAGGGTACGAGCAGTACTTC. This gives the protein CASSTGYEQYF.

The rearrangement links TRBV6-5 to TRBJ2-7, with 7 bases lining up with TRBD2. This CDR3 has 15 residues. Losses at the gene ends were 2 bases for V and 7 bases for J; bases not matched to a gene: 11. Germline V lookup: CDR1 MNHEY, CDR2 SVGAGI. CDR3 bases: TGTGCCAGCAGTTACGACCCGGGGGGAGCGGCAGAGCAGTACTTC. Its translation is CASSYDPGGAAEQYF.

This clone occurred a few times. The chain has TRBV5-4 and TRBJ1-2; the match to TRBD1 covers 9 bases. This CDR3 region has 16 residues. CDR1 is SGHNT, CDR2 YYREEE, per germline (reference sequence). J lost 4 bases, V lost 6 bases, and 13 bases had no gene match. CDR3 DNA sequence: TGTGCCAGCACTTGGGGCCAGGGACAGGGAATCTATGGCTACACCTTC. This gives the protein CASTWGQGQGIYGYTF. The full variable domain, its missing parts supplied by reference TRBV5-4 and TRBJ1-2, is ETGVTQSPTHLIKTRGQQVTLRCSSQSGHNTVSWYQQALGQGPQFIFQYYREEENGRGNFPPRFSGLQFPNYSSELNVNALELDDSALYLCASTWGQGQGIYGYTFGSGTRLTVV.

This clone has only one observation. The chain joins TRBV6-6 to TRBJ2-5; 9 bases align to TRBD2. After removal of 8 bases from V and 5 bases from J, the junction contained 9 bases not matched to a gene. The CDR3 covers 14 residues. Germline loops: CDR1 MNHNY, CDR2 SVGAGI (reference sequence). The CDR3: CASGGLARAETQYF. CDR3 in DNA: TGTGCCAGCGGGGGACTAGCCCGGGCGGAGACCCAGTACTTC.

This clone showed up just a few times. The genes are TRBV15 and TRBJ2-2; possible D gene TRBD2, 6 bases. CDR3 length: 17 residues. Deletions cut 0 bases from V and 4 bases from J, with 15 bases between. From germline, CDR1 is LNHNV and CDR2 YYDKDF (reference sequence). CDR3 protein: CATSRDGGVGGTGELFF. DNA of the CDR3: TGTGCCACCAGCAGAGATGGTGGGGTGGGAGGCACCGGGGAGCTGTTTTTT.

The V gene is TRBV6-5, the J gene TRBJ2-7; unclear D gene. Per germline, CDR1 MNHEY and CDR2 SVGAGI. V lost 4 bases and J lost 2, with 12 bases in between. The CDR3 totals 14 residues. The CDR3 DNA reads TGTGCCAGCAGTTCTATGTCACCTGCCTACGAGCAGTACTTC. Its translation is CASSSMSPAYEQYF.

This chain uses TRBV5-1 with TRBJ2-7, with D tentatively TRBD2 (6 bases). This CDR3 is built from 14 residues. V lost 4 bases to trimming and J lost 3 bases, with 14 bases between them. The germline V gene encodes CDR1 SGHRS and CDR2 YFSETQ. CDR3 residues: CASSQISGNYEQYF. In DNA, the CDR3 is TGCGCCAGCAGCCAGATTAGCGGAAACTACGAGCAGTACTTC.

This chain links TRBV7-9 with TRBJ2-2; 10 bases are a match to TRBD2. The CDR3 consists of 15 residues. V lost 3 bases and J lost 4; bases outside the gene matches: 2. Germline-derived CDR1 and CDR2 are SEHNR and FQNEAQ (reference sequence). The CDR3 region has the DNA TGTGCCAGCAGCTTGGGACTAGCGACCACCGGGGAGCTGTTTTTT. Protein sequence: CASSLGLATTGELFF.

The V gene is TRBV10-1, the J gene TRBJ2-3, with 11 bases aligning to TRBD1. CDR1 is WNHNN, CDR2 SYGVQD, per germline (reference sequence). The junction had 16 bases not matched to a gene; V was cut back by 11 bases and J by 6 bases. The CDR3 sequence is 16 residues long. The CDR3 DNA reads TGCGCCGCGGGGGCGGGACAGGGGGGAGGGACGGATACGCAGTATTTT. This encodes CAAGAGQGGGTDTQYF.

This clone is a singleton in its sample. The chain has TRBV5-1 and TRBJ1-3; D is uncertain. Trimming stripped 0 bases from V and 2 bases from J, with 3 bases between. Germline V lookup: CDR1 SGHRS, CDR2 YFSETQ. The CDR3 is 13 residues long. The CDR3 is CASSLGPGNTIYF. CDR3 in DNA: TGCGCCAGCAGCTTGGGGCCTGGAAACACCATATATTTT.

V usage is TRBV28 and J usage is TRBJ2-7; 8 nucleotides agree with TRBD2. V shed 1 base and J 5 bases; nucleotides not matched to a gene: 10. Germline V gene lookup returns CDR1 MDHEN and CDR2 SYDVKM. The CDR3 runs 16 residues. The CDR3 loop is CASSLLGSGRDHEQYF. The CDR3 DNA reads TGTGCCAGCAGTTTATTGGGGAGCGGGAGAGACCACGAGCAGTACTTC.

This clone was recorded only once. The chain is built from TRBV29-1 and TRBJ2-7; tentatively, D is TRBD1 (5 bases). CDR3 length equals 14 residues. The germline V gene encodes CDR1 SQVTM and CDR2 ANQGSEA. V was trimmed by 1 base and J by 2 bases, leaving 12 bases between them. The CDR3 bases are TGCAGCGTTGAAGGGGTCCCAGGGACCTACGAGCAGTACTTC. It codes for CSVEGVPGTYEQYF.

This rearrangement joins TRBV6-1 to TRBJ2-7, with D uncertain. CDR1 MNHNS and CDR2 SASEGT come from the germline V gene. CDR3 size: 15 residues. Between the trimmed V and J ends, which lost 1 base and 2 bases, there was a span of 12 bases. CDR3 sequence reads: CASSEGSAETYEQYF. The DNA for the CDR3 is TGTGCCAGCAGTGAAGGTTCCGCAGAGACCTACGAGCAGTACTTC.

The chain uses TRBV5-4 and TRBJ2-1; D is ambiguous. This CDR3 region has 11 residues. Trimming cost V 4 bases and J 9 bases, with 8 bases left between them. CDR1 is SGHNT and CDR2 is YYREEE in the germline V gene (reference sequence). As DNA, the CDR3 is TGTGCCAGCAGCCAGGCTGGTGAGCAGTTCTTC. This gives the protein CASSQAGEQFF.

The chain recombines TRBV2 with TRBJ1-6; no clear D. V lost 4 bases, J lost 9 bases, and 10 bases lay in between. The CDR3 has 13 residues. Germline assignment: CDR1 SNHLY and CDR2 FYNNEI. For the CDR3, the DNA is TGTGCCAGCAGTGGTGCAGAAAGTTCACCCCTCCACTTT. Encoded protein: CASSGAESSPLHF.

The rearrangement links TRBV5-1 to TRBJ2-3; 15 bases are shared with TRBD2. The CDR3 extends over 18 amino acids. V dropped 4 bases and J dropped 2; count of bases not matched to a gene: 8. Germline V gene lookup returns CDR1 SGHRS and CDR2 YFSETQ. CDR3 loop: CASSPGGLAGGNTDTQYF. CDR3 in DNA: TGCGCCAGCAGCCCCGGGGGACTAGCGGGGGGAAACACAGATACGCAGTATTTT.

V usage is TRBV30 and J usage is TRBJ2-2; 8 bases are a match to TRBD2. J was trimmed by 5 bases and V by 5 bases; bases with no gene match: 16. Germline values: CDR1 GTSNPN, CDR2 SVGIG (reference sequence). This CDR3 has 17 residues. CDR3 loop: CAWWDPPTGGRTGELFF. The DNA of the CDR3 is TGTGCCTGGTGGGACCCACCTACGGGGGGGCGTACCGGGGAGCTGTTTTTT. The full variable domain, completed using reference TRBV30 and TRBJ2-2, is SQTIHQWPATLVQPVGSPLSLECTVEGTSNPNLYWYRQAAGRGLQLLFYSVGIGQISSEVPQNLSASRPQDRQFILSSKKLLLSDSGFYLCAWWDPPTGGRTGELFFGEGSRLTVL.

The chain employs TRBV28 and TRBJ1-2; D remains unclear. Germline V gene sequence: CDR1 MDHEN, CDR2 SYDVKM. The CDR3 runs to 14 residues. V lost 6 bases and J 3 bases, leaving 14 bases between the germline ends. The CDR3 region is CASSSTPGDYGYTF. For the CDR3, the DNA is TGTGCCAGCAGCTCGACCCCGGGAGACTATGGCTACACCTTC.

The CDR3 DNA reads as TGTGCCAGCTCAAGCTCCACAGATACGCAGTATTTT. It translates to CASSSSTDTQYF. This sequence joins TRBV18 and TRBJ2-3; no firm D call. The CDR3 is made up of 12 amino acids. The germline gives CDR1 KGHSH, CDR2 LQKENI. Trimming removed 5 bases from V and 2 bases from J, with 5 bases in between.

V is TRBV4-3 and J is TRBJ2-2, with no clear D. The germline gives CDR1 LGHNA, CDR2 YSLEER. This CDR3 comprises 16 residues. Deletions cut 1 base from V and 1 base from J, with 10 bases between. CDR3 nucleotide sequence: TGCGCCAGCAGCCAAGTTTCGATTCGGAACACCGGGGAGCTGTTTTTT. Its translation is CASSQVSIRNTGELFF.

The V call is TRBV6-5, the J call TRBJ1-1; D unresolved. The germline V gene has CDR1 MNHEY and CDR2 SVGAGI. Trimming took 4 bases from V and 4 from J, leaving 16 bases between them. CDR3 length: 15 amino acids. CDR3: CASSLTLTEGTEAFF. In nucleotides, the CDR3 is TGTGCCAGCAGTTTAACATTAACAGAGGGCACTGAAGCTTTCTTT.

CDR3 protein: CASSYNPHPWGQPNTDTQYF. CDR3 nucleotide sequence: TGCGCCAGCAGCTACAACCCCCACCCATGGGGACAGCCAAACACAGATACGCAGTATTTT. V usage is TRBV5-1 and J usage is TRBJ2-3; 7 nucleotides align to TRBD1. The germline V gene encodes CDR1 SGHRS and CDR2 YFSETQ. The CDR3 covers 20 residues. With V trimmed by 3 bases and J by 2 bases, 21 bases remained unmatched.